A selection of T cell receptor beta chains follows, all from one sample in a study of control samples from healthy donors and cancer patients. The protocol was immunoSEQ multiplex PCR, while the TCRdb copy is restricted to in-frame clones and leaves out a portion. The table records roughly 100,000 clones, about 91% of them present only once. Sequencing was done on a sample of blood. The receptors come from a woman aged 18-30 years in good health. Each CDR3 is given with its conserved first and last residue. A D gene is named only where the DNA matches it firmly. Size values are once, few and many counts, or a class for expanded clones, and some rows have none.

D	J	V	size	DNA	CDR3
-	TRBJ2-2	TRBV19	-	TGTGCCAGTAGTATGCAGGGGCAGGCCGGGGAGCTGTTTTTT	CASSMQGQAGELFF
TRBD1	TRBJ1-1	TRBV14	-	TGTGCCAGCGACTCCGGGACAGGGTCTAGTACTGAAGCTTTCTTT	CASDSGTGSSTEAFF
-	TRBJ2-2	TRBV5-8	-	TGTGCCAGCAGCTTGGCCCCTAACACCGGGGAGCTGTTTTTT	CASSLAPNTGELFF
-	TRBJ2-3	TRBV27	-	TGTGCCAGCCGATCCAGGGCCACAACGCAGTATTTT	CASRSRATTQYF
-	TRBJ1-6	TRBV30	-	TGTGCCTGGAGTGTAGCAGCTGGGAATTCACCCCTCCACTTT	CAWSVAAGNSPLHF
TRBD2	TRBJ2-1	TRBV11-2	-	TGTGCCAGCAGCTTAGTTCCGTGGCTAGCGGGAGAGTACAATGAGCAGTTCTTC	CASSLVPWLAGEYNEQFF
-	TRBJ2-3	TRBV6-2/TRBV6-3	-	TGTGCCAGCAGTTACTCCATAGACTTGCCCACAGATACGCAGTATTTT	CASSYSIDLPTDTQYF
TRBD2	TRBJ2-1	TRBV29-1	-	TGCAGCGTGTTACCGGGACTAGCGGGGGGGCCTTGGGATGAGCAGTTCTTC	CSVLPGLAGGPWDEQFF
-	TRBJ1-2	TRBV6-1	-	TGTGCCAGCAGTGAAGACGGGCTTGGCTATGGCTACACCTTC	CASSEDGLGYGYTF
-	TRBJ2-1	TRBV27	-	TGTGCCAGCAGATCATTAAGGGGCCGGGGCGTAACATACAATGAGCAGTTCTTC	CASRSLRGRGVTYNEQFF
TRBD1	TRBJ1-1	TRBV19	-	TGTGCCAGTAGTTCACAGGGGCGGAGCACTGAAGCTTTCTTT	CASSSQGRSTEAFF
-	TRBJ1-5	TRBV6-5	-	TGTGCCAGCCTTAAAAGGGGGATCAATCAGCCCCAGCATTTT	CASLKRGINQPQHF
-	TRBJ2-2	TRBV27	-	TGTGCCAGCAGTTTAATAGGCACTGCGAACACCGGGGAGCTGTTTTTT	CASSLIGTANTGELFF
TRBD1	TRBJ2-1	TRBV15	once	TGTGCCACCAGCAGAGGGGACAGGAGGCAGTTCTTC	CATSRGDRRQFF
-	TRBJ2-7	TRBV7-9	-	TGTGCCAGCAGCTTATTGGGACCACCAAATCACGAGCAGTACTTC	CASSLLGPPNHEQYF
-	TRBJ1-3	TRBV24-1	-	TGTGCCACCAGTGCCACTGGAAACACCATATATTTT	CATSATGNTIYF
-	TRBJ2-6	TRBV6-1	-	TGTGCCAGCAGTGAAACGGGAGCAGGGGCCAACGTCCTGACTTTC	CASSETGAGANVLTF
TRBD1	TRBJ1-5	TRBV19	once	TGTGCCAGTAGTCCAGGGGGGAATCAGCCCCAGCATTTT	CASSPGGNQPQHF
-	TRBJ2-5	TRBV27	once	TGTGCCAGCAGTCATAAAGAGACCCAGTACTTC	CASSHKETQYF
-	TRBJ2-7	TRBV19	-	TGTGCCAGTAGTGAGCGACGCTACTTCTACGAGCAGTACTTC	CASSERRYFYEQYF
-	TRBJ2-6	TRBV24-1	-	TGTGCCACCAGGGGTCTCGGGGCCAACGTCCTGACTTTC	CATRGLGANVLTF
-	TRBJ1-2	TRBV24-1	few	TGTGCCACCAGTGATTGGGGAGGTAGCTACACCTTC	CATSDWGGSYTF
TRBD1	TRBJ1-1	TRBV5-1	once	TGCGCCAGCAGCTTGTCGACAGGGGCATCAAACACTGAAGCTTTCTTT	CASSLSTGASNTEAFF
-	TRBJ1-2	TRBV6-5	once	TGTGCCAGCCTTAGGCCGGGATATGGCTACACCTTC	CASLRPGYGYTF
-	TRBJ1-3	TRBV5-8	-	TGTGCCAGCAGCCCTGGAAACACCATATATTTT	CASSPGNTIYF
-	TRBJ1-2	TRBV4-1	-	TGCGCCAGCAGCCAAGATTCGGGCAGAAGGGCCTATGGCTACACCTTC	CASSQDSGRRAYGYTF
-	TRBJ1-5	TRBV6-5	once	TGTGCCAGCAGTTGGGGGGGTAGCAATCAGCCCCAGCATTTT	CASSWGGSNQPQHF
TRBD1	TRBJ1-1	TRBV6-2/TRBV6-3	-	TGTGCCAGCAGTAACCCGGGACAGAGGAACACTGAAGCTTTCTTT	CASSNPGQRNTEAFF
-	TRBJ1-5	TRBV6-1	-	TGTGCCAGCAGTGAAGGCCCCTGGGGTCAGCCCCAGCATTTT	CASSEGPWGQPQHF
TRBD2	TRBJ2-1	TRBV30	-	TGTGCCTGGAGTGTACAAGCTAGCGGGAGGCAGTTCTTC	CAWSVQASGRQFF
-	TRBJ2-5	TRBV27	-	TGTGCCAGCAGTTATCTGAAGACCCAGTACTTC	CASSYLKTQYF
-	TRBJ1-2	TRBV5-6	-	TGTGCCAGCAGCTTAGGTGATTATGGCTACACCTTC	CASSLGDYGYTF
TRBD1	TRBJ2-7	TRBV11-2	-	TGTGCCAGCAGCCTGCCCTCGGACAGGGGGCGAAGGCAGTACTTC	CASSLPSDRGRRQYF
TRBD1	TRBJ1-5	TRBV30	-	TGTGCCTGGAGGGGACAGGGGGCACGACAGCCCCAGCATTTT	CAWRGQGARQPQHF
TRBD2	TRBJ2-1	TRBV27	-	TGTGCCAGCAGGCCCCGAGGGCTAGCGGGGAATTACAATGAGCAGTTCTTC	CASRPRGLAGNYNEQFF
TRBD2	TRBJ2-1	TRBV5-1	-	TGCGCCAGCAGCGTTAGCGGGAGTCGGAATGAGCAGTTCTTC	CASSVSGSRNEQFF
TRBD2	TRBJ2-2	TRBV6-6	-	TGTGCCAGCAGGCGTAGCGGGGGTACGAACACCGGGGAGCTGTTTTTT	CASRRSGGTNTGELFF
TRBD1	TRBJ1-3	TRBV6-5	few	TGTGCCAGCACCCTACAGGGGGCTAGTGGAAACACCATATATTTT	CASTLQGASGNTIYF
TRBD1	TRBJ2-2	TRBV6-5	-	TGTGCCAGCAAGCGGGACAGGGTTACCACCGGGGAGCTGTTTTTT	CASKRDRVTTGELFF
-	TRBJ1-1	TRBV12-3/TRBV12-4	-	TGTGCCAGCAGTAGATCAGGCACTGAAGCTTTCTTT	CASSRSGTEAFF
-	TRBJ1-2	TRBV3-1/TRBV3-2	once	TGTGCCAGCAGCCAACCTTTCCTCGGGTATGGCTACACCTTC	CASSQPFLGYGYTF
-	TRBJ1-1	TRBV21-1	-	TGTGCCAGCAGCAAAGGACGGAGGAAGCCGACGAACACTGAAGCTTTCTTT	CASSKGRRKPTNTEAFF
-	TRBJ1-6	TRBV6-1	-	TGTGCCAGCAGTGGGGCCGACCCTAGCTCCTATAATTCACCCCTCCACTTT	CASSGADPSSYNSPLHF
-	TRBJ1-4	TRBV10-3	-	TGTGCCATCAGTTCCGGGACGGGTGAAAAACTGTTTTTT	CAISSGTGEKLFF
-	TRBJ1-5	TRBV6-6	-	TGTGCCAGCAGTTACTCGGGCGAACTCAATCAGCCCCAGCATTTT	CASSYSGELNQPQHF
-	TRBJ1-2	TRBV10-3	-	TGTGCCATCAGCGGGACATCGCTTCCTAACTATGGCTACACCTTC	CAISGTSLPNYGYTF
-	TRBJ1-1	TRBV6-2/TRBV6-3	-	TGTGCCAGCAGCAGGCGACGGAGCCGGGGAGCTTTCTTT	CASSRRRSRGAFF